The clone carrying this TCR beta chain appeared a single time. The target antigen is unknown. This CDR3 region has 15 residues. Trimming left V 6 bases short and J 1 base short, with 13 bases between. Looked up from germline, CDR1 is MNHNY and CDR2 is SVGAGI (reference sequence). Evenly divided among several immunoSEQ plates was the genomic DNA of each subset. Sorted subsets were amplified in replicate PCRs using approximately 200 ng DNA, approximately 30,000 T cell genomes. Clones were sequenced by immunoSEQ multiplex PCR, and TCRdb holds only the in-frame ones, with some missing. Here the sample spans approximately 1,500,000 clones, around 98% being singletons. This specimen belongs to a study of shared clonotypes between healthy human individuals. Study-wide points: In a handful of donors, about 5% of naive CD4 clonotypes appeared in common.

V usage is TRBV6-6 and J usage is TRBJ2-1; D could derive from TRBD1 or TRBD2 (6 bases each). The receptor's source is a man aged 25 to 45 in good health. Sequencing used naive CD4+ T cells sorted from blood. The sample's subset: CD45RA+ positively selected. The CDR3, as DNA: TGTGCCAGCAGGTCTAGGGGGGAGTCCTACAATGAGCAGTTCTTC. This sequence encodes CASRSRGESYNEQFF.